This T cell receptor beta chain was recovered during a study of blood T cells in healthy people across ages. Study results and limitations: Naive CD4+ cell counts and diversity both ran higher in long-lived than in aged donors. Estimated diversity across one million T cells was deemed an underestimate. Roughly linearly, TCR beta diversity per million T cells fell as age increased.

V was pared by 2 bases and J by 4 bases, with 11 bases between. Germline assignment: CDR1 GTSNPN and CDR2 SVGIG (reference sequence). This CDR3 comprises 13 residues. The second PCR ran roughly 6 to 11 cycles with a sample-barcoded 5' primer and J-beta primers. One entry per CDR3 protein, called by TCRdb with MiXCR from the 5' RACE reads. Of roughly 700,000 distinct CDR3 sequences listed, 32% were seen once; the top ten hold just over 15%. This clonotype has just a few counts. Its antigen is unidentified. The sequencing input was blood. This TCR was recovered from a woman older than 75 in good health. The V gene is TRBV30, the J gene TRBJ1-2, with D possibly being TRBD1 (6 bases). CDR3 in DNA: TGTGCCTGGAGTACCGGGACAATCTATGGCTACACCTTC. The encoded protein is CAWSTGTIYGYTF.